Listed below are T cell receptor beta chains from one sample, sequenced in a study of blood T cell repertoires in COVID-19. Profiled with immunoSEQ multiplex PCR; TCRdb holds only in-frame clones, not every one. This table holds under 350,000 clones, around nine tenths found once. The sequencing sample was made of peripheral blood. The receptors come from a man in his forties or fifties with acute or convalescent COVID-19. Both conserved end residues are part of each CDR3. D genes are given only for firm matches. Clone size appears in some rows only: once, few, many, or a class for an expanded clone.

-,TRBV9,TRBJ1-2,-,TGTGCCAGCAGCGTAGAAGGGGGTTGGTATGGCTACACCTTC,CASSVEGGWYGYTF
-,TRBV11-2,TRBJ2-1,-,TGTGCCAGCAGCTTAGATCATGGACTTACCTACAATGAGCAGTTCTTC,CASSLDHGLTYNEQFF
once,TRBV19,TRBJ2-1,TRBD2,TGTGCCAGTAGTCCATCGGTAGCGGGGCCTTTAAAGGGGTCCTACAATGAGCAGTTCTTC,CASSPSVAGPLKGSYNEQFF
-,TRBV6-5,TRBJ2-7,-,TGTGCCAGCAGTTCCCCGGGGTCCTACGAGCAGTACTTC,CASSSPGSYEQYF
-,TRBV2,TRBJ2-7,-,TGTGCCAGCAGCACAGGATACGAGCAGTACTTC,CASSTGYEQYF
-,TRBV2,TRBJ1-3,-,TGTGCCAGCAAGCAAGACAGACTCTCTGGAAACACCATATATTTT,CASKQDRLSGNTIYF
-,TRBV7-2,TRBJ2-3,-,TGTGCCAGCAGCTTAGCGCTCGGTTTCGGAGGGACAGATACGCAGTATTTT,CASSLALGFGGTDTQYF
-,TRBV30,TRBJ2-7,TRBD1,TGTGCCTGGAGTACAGGGGCATACGAGCAGTACTTC,CAWSTGAYEQYF
-,TRBV19,TRBJ1-4,TRBD1,TGTGCCAGTAGTACAATACTTCCCGGGACAGGCTGGGGAAAACTGTTTTTT,CASSTILPGTGWGKLFF
-,TRBV5-1,TRBJ2-7,TRBD1,TGCGCCAGCGGACAGGGGGCGACCTACGAGCAGTACTTC,CASGQGATYEQYF
few,TRBV27,TRBJ1-2,TRBD1,TGTGCCAGCAGGAGACCGGGACAGGACTATGGCTACACCTTC,CASRRPGQDYGYTF
-,TRBV11-2,TRBJ2-3,TRBD1,TGTGCCAGCAGCTGGCGGACAGGGCGCACAGATACGCAGTATTTT,CASSWRTGRTDTQYF
-,TRBV12-3/TRBV12-4,TRBJ2-2,-,TGTGCCAGCAGTTACGACAGGGAGGAGGAGCTGTTTTTT,CASSYDREEELFF
-,TRBV4-1,TRBJ1-5,-,TGCGCCAGCAGCCAGACGGGGGATCAGCCCCAGCATTTT,CASSQTGDQPQHF
few,TRBV11-2,TRBJ1-2,TRBD1,TGTGCCAGCAGCCCTCTGACAGGGGGCCGGTATGGCTACACCTTC,CASSPLTGGRYGYTF
-,TRBV29-1,TRBJ2-7,-,TGCAGCGTATATCAGGGGTCCGAGCAGTACTTC,CSVYQGSEQYF
-,TRBV30,TRBJ1-1,-,TGTGCCTTTGGACAGAACACTGAAGCTTTCTTT,CAFGQNTEAFF
-,TRBV7-3,TRBJ2-6,-,TGTGCCAGCAGCTTCGGACAGAATGGGGCCAACGTCCTGACTTTC,CASSFGQNGANVLTF
-,TRBV9,TRBJ1-1,TRBD1,TGTGCCAGCAGCGTTGGTCCGGGACAGGGGGCAACTGAAGCTTTCTTT,CASSVGPGQGATEAFF
-,TRBV5-1,TRBJ1-2,-,TGCGCCAGCAGCTTGGAAAGCAGGGCTGGTGGCTACACCTTC,CASSLESRAGGYTF
-,TRBV24-1,TRBJ1-5,-,TGTGCCACCAGTGATCTACAGGGTTTCAATCAGCCCCAGCATTTT,CATSDLQGFNQPQHF
-,TRBV4-1,TRBJ2-7,-,TGCGCCAGCAGCCAGCCTGGACAGCCACCCTACGAGCAGTACTTC,CASSQPGQPPYEQYF
-,TRBV29-1,TRBJ2-3,TRBD2,TGCAGCGCCTCGAAGACTAGCGGAAGCACAGATACGCAGTATTTT,CSASKTSGSTDTQYF
-,TRBV19,TRBJ2-1,TRBD2,TGTGCCAGTAGTACGTCTGTAGCGGGGGCGGACAATGAGCAGTTCTTC,CASSTSVAGADNEQFF
-,TRBV7-9,TRBJ2-3,-,TGTGCCAGCAGCTTCGGGGCAGATACGCAGTATTTT,CASSFGADTQYF
-,TRBV6-2/TRBV6-3,TRBJ2-7,-,TGTGCCAGCAGCCGCCCACTATCCTACGAGCAGTACTTC,CASSRPLSYEQYF
-,TRBV2,TRBJ2-7,-,TGTGCCAGCAGGTCAGGTAGCTCCTACGAGCAGTACTTC,CASRSGSSYEQYF
few,TRBV18,TRBJ1-2,-,TGTGCCAGCTCAGCCGGACAGAACTATGGCTACACCTTC,CASSAGQNYGYTF
once,TRBV7-7,TRBJ2-6,-,TGTGCCAGCAGCCTTTCTTGGGACACTGGGGCCAACGTCCTGACTTTC,CASSLSWDTGANVLTF
once,TRBV28,TRBJ1-1,-,TGTGCCAGCCGAGGGGGCACTGAAGCTTTCTTT,CASRGGTEAFF
-,TRBV7-9,TRBJ2-3,-,TGTGCCAGCAGCTTCGGGTCCACAGATACGCAGTATTTT,CASSFGSTDTQYF
-,TRBV7-8,TRBJ1-5,-,TGTGCCAGCAGCTTAAGGTACCGGAGGGATAGCAATCAGCCCCAGCATTTT,CASSLRYRRDSNQPQHF
-,TRBV24-1,TRBJ2-7,TRBD1,TGTGCCACCAGTGAACATCCCGGGACAGGGATCTACGAGCAGTACTTC,CATSEHPGTGIYEQYF
-,TRBV5-1,TRBJ2-7,-,TGCGCCAGCAGCTGGGGCGAGTTAGCCGAGCAGTACTTC,CASSWGELAEQYF
-,TRBV10-3,TRBJ1-2,-,TGTGCCATCAGGATTCAGGGGTACTATGGCTACACCTTC,CAIRIQGYYGYTF
-,TRBV5-1,TRBJ1-1,TRBD1,TGCGCCAGCAGCTTAGGGACAGGGACTTCCCAGGAGGTGATCACTGAAGCTTTCTTT,CASSLGTGTSQEVITEAFF
once,TRBV7-6,TRBJ1-5,TRBD1,TGTGCCAGCAGCTTATCCGGGACAGGGGGCAATCAGCCCCAGCATTTT,CASSLSGTGGNQPQHF
-,TRBV19,TRBJ2-1,TRBD1,TGTGCCAGTAGGAACAGGGGGTACCACAATGAGCAGTTCTTC,CASRNRGYHNEQFF
-,TRBV3-1/TRBV3-2,TRBJ2-1,TRBD1,TGTGCCAGCAGCCTTTCGACCGGACAGGGAAGGTTCTTC,CASSLSTGQGRFF
-,TRBV5-6,TRBJ1-5,TRBD1,TGTGCCAGCAGCACGGCCGGGACAGGGGGAGCCAATCAGCCCCAGCATTTT,CASSTAGTGGANQPQHF
-,TRBV19,TRBJ1-2,TRBD1,TGTGCCAGTAGTATCCAGACAGGGTACTATGGCTACACCTTC,CASSIQTGYYGYTF
-,TRBV6-5,TRBJ1-2,TRBD1,TGTGCCAGCAGGAGACAGGGGAATCGGGGCTACACCTTC,CASRRQGNRGYTF
-,TRBV25-1,TRBJ1-1,-,TGTGCCAGCAGTGCCCATAGGAACACTGAAGCTTTCTTT,CASSAHRNTEAFF
-,TRBV5-1,TRBJ2-1,TRBD1,TGCGCCAGCAGCTTGGGGGTGGCGGGACAGGGGGCTCAGGAGCAGTTCTTC,CASSLGVAGQGAQEQFF
-,TRBV19,TRBJ1-1,-,TGTGCCAGTGGAGACAGGAGGACTGAAGCTTTCTTT,CASGDRRTEAFF
-,TRBV7-8,TRBJ1-1,-,TGTGCCAGCAGCTTAGGACGACAGGCCCTCGGGACTGAAGCTTTCTTT,CASSLGRQALGTEAFF
-,TRBV4-2,TRBJ2-7,-,TGTGCCAGCAGCCAAGAGCGACACGTGAAGGTGCAGTACTTC,CASSQERHVKVQYF
-,TRBV19,TRBJ2-7,TRBD1,TGTGCCAGTAGCCCGGGACAGGGATACTACGAGCAGTACTTC,CASSPGQGYYEQYF
-,TRBV15,TRBJ1-5,TRBD1,TGTGCCACGACCCGGACAGGTTCCAATCAGCCCCAGCATTTT,CATTRTGSNQPQHF
-,TRBV19,TRBJ2-2,-,TGTGCCAGTAGCCAACAGGGGAACACCGGGGAGCTGTTTTTT,CASSQQGNTGELFF
-,TRBV28,TRBJ2-7,-,TGTGCCAGCAGCCAAATTACCGCCGGGGGTGAGCAGTACTTC,CASSQITAGGEQYF
once,TRBV5-1,TRBJ2-3,TRBD1,TGCGCCAGCTTCAAGACAGGGGAAACAGATACGCAGTATTTT,CASFKTGETDTQYF